The present entry profiles one T cell receptor (beta chain) with its context. Its antigen is not known. Gene names are mouse gene names. This entry belongs to a study of tissue T cells after allogeneic stem cell transplantation. Overall study findings and caveats: Within patients, tissue anatomy strongly shaped TCR repertoire composition. In patients and mice, blood and spleen missed much of tissue repertoire.

Only in-frame clones appear in the TCRdb table, and some are missing; sequencing was by immunoSEQ multiplex PCR. The sample consists of thousands of clones, over 40% of them appearing once. The time point: mouse harvest day 7 after allogeneic transplant. Tail vein injection delivered 10^7 T-cell-depleted bone marrow cells and 10^6 splenic CD5+ T cells. Mice had MHC-mismatched B6 into BALB/c GVHD, sampled day 7 or 14. The sample was gut tissue. The TCR originated in a female BALB/c mouse given C57BL/6 T cells with graft-versus-host disease after an allogeneic hematopoietic cell transplant.

CDR3 in amino acids: CASRPGQGEVFF. CDR3 DNA, as far as it was read: TGTGCCAGCAGACCGGGACAGGGCGAAGTCTTC. The V gene is TRBV3, the J gene TRBJ1-1, with 9 bases identical to TRBD1. The read terminates 1 residue ahead of where the CDR3 ends, so the germline J gene completes it. CDR3 length: 12 amino acids. Looked up from germline, CDR1 is SNHLY and CDR2 is FYNGKV (reference sequence). The V gene end was trimmed by 6 bases and the J gene end by 8 bases; junction bases not matched to a gene: 4.